The 14 T cell receptor beta chains below all came from one sample that was sequenced in a study of T cell repertoires in cytomegalovirus infection. For these TCRs, the target antigens are not known. TCRdb ran MiXCR on the reads and lists one entry per CDR3 protein. The sample yields roughly 120,000 distinct CDR3 sequences, roughly 31% seen once. Sequenced here: CD8+ T cells from cultured PBMCs, sampled from culture after CMV antigen stimulation. The receptor source for this set is a human donor in good health (CMV status not recorded). Some clones in this sample may be carry-over from other donors' samples.

The gene calls are TRBV11-2 and TRBJ1-4, with D hard to call. Looked up from germline, CDR1 is SGHAT and CDR2 is FQNNGV. The CDR3 runs 14 residues. Trimming shortened V by 2 bases and J by 2 bases, and 6 bases separated the two germline ends. CDR3 region: CASSLRRTNEKLFF. The CDR3 DNA reads as TGTGCCAGCAGCTTACGGCGGACTAATGAAAAACTGTTTTTT.

The genes are TRBV12-3 or TRBV12-4 and TRBJ2-1, with 15 bases fitting TRBD2. J gave up 4 bases and V 6 bases, and 10 bases lay outside the gene matches. The CDR3 sequence is 18 residues long. The CDR3 nucleotides are TGTGCCAGCAGCACCGGACTAGCGGGGGGGTCCTTGTACAATGAGCAGTTCTTC. Protein: CASSTGLAGGSLYNEQFF.

This clonotype has only a few counts. The rearrangement uses TRBV12-3 or TRBV12-4 and TRBJ2-7, with 7 bases aligning to TRBD1. The CDR3 length is 14 residues. V lost 5 bases, J lost 4 bases, and 8 bases stayed unmatched. Here the CDR3 reads CASSPDRPDYEQYF. The CDR3 DNA reads as TGTGCCAGCAGTCCGGACAGGCCAGATTACGAGCAGTACTTC.

The gene calls are TRBV28 and TRBJ2-7, with D possibly being TRBD1 or TRBD2 (5 bases each). Per the germline V gene, CDR1 is MDHEN and CDR2 is SYDVKM. The V end lost 3 bases, the J end lost 4 bases, and 16 bases lay between the germline ends. The CDR3 extends over 15 amino acids. This CDR3 is CASSFLRREKYEQYF. CDR3 coding DNA: TGTGCCAGCAGTTTTCTCCGCAGGGAGAAGTACGAGCAGTACTTC.

This clonotype has ten or more counts. The chain couples TRBV7-6 to TRBJ1-3; D might be TRBD1 (6 bases). This CDR3 contains 15 residues. Germline CDR1 SGHVS, CDR2 FNYEAQ. V dropped 5 bases and J dropped 0 bases, with 11 bases sitting between them. CDR3 in DNA: TGTGCCAGCAGCCCTTACAGGGCCTCTGGAAACACCATATATTTT. This encodes CASSPYRASGNTIYF.

This chain connects TRBV10-3 to TRBJ2-2, with D perhaps matching TRBD2 (5 bases). Looked up from germline, CDR1 is ENHRY and CDR2 is SYGVKD. The CDR3 is made up of 14 amino acids. Trimming took 6 bases from V and 6 from J, leaving 14 bases between them. The CDR3 loop reads CAISQPVGAGELFF. CDR3 coding DNA: TGTGCCATCAGCCAACCGGTCGGGGCCGGGGAGCTGTTTTTT.

This clonotype was seen only a few times. The chain combines TRBV19 with TRBJ1-2; D is unclear. Germline V gene sequence: CDR1 LNHDA, CDR2 SQIVND (reference sequence). Trimming removed 5 bases from V and 4 bases from J, with 20 bases in between. The CDR3 has 16 residues. The CDR3 here is CASSSRGRVRVYGYTF. The CDR3 nucleotides are TGTGCCAGTAGTTCCCGTGGACGGGTCCGAGTCTATGGCTACACCTTC.

This clonotype has just a few counts. The chain recombines TRBV27 with TRBJ2-7; the match to TRBD1 covers 7 bases. The V segment lost 6 bases and the J segment 3 bases; nucleotides outside the gene matches: 11. CDR1 and CDR2 from the germline V gene are MNHEY and SMNVEV (reference sequence). This CDR3 contains 15 residues. The CDR3 DNA reads as TGTGCCAGCAGAATCGCAGGGGACAGCCGCTACGAGCAGTACTTC. Translating gives CASRIAGDSRYEQYF.

The CDR3 loop is CSATGPLAGLTDTQYF. The CDR3 DNA is TGCAGTGCTACTGGGCCGCTAGCGGGGCTCACAGATACGCAGTATTTT. The V and J genes are TRBV20-1 and TRBJ2-3; 9 nucleotides agree with TRBD2. V shed 4 bases, J shed 2 bases, and the junction held 10 bases outside the gene matches. In germline, CDR1 is DFQATT, CDR2 SNEGSKA (reference sequence). This CDR3 has 16 residues.

The V and J genes are TRBV7-6 and TRBJ1-4; D call uncertain. From germline, CDR1 is SGHVS and CDR2 FNYEAQ. The CDR3 has 14 amino acids. Between the trimmed V and J ends, which lost 1 base and 7 bases, there was a span of 10 bases. The DNA for the CDR3 is TGTGCCAGCAGCTTAGACACGTCGGGTGAAAAACTGTTTTTT. Translating it yields CASSLDTSGEKLFF.

This chain uses TRBV12-3 or TRBV12-4 with TRBJ1-2, with D possibly being TRBD1 (6 bases). Trimming cost V 8 bases and J 0 bases, with 16 bases left between them. The CDR3 sequence is 15 residues long. The CDR3 DNA sequence: TGTGCCAGCGGACTAGGGGGGATCGCTAACTATGGCTACACCTTC. Translated, it gives CASGLGGIANYGYTF.

This chain uses TRBV6-5 with TRBJ2-1; a weak D match, TRBD1 (6 bases). Between the trimmed V and J ends, which lost 6 bases and 2 bases, there was a span of 17 bases. The germline gives CDR1 MNHEY, CDR2 SVGAGI. This CDR3 has 16 residues. CDR3 in DNA: TGTGCCAGCAGCGATCGAACAGGGTACGCCTACAATGAGCAGTTCTTC. It yields the protein CASSDRTGYAYNEQFF.

The table lists this clonotype with a few counts. The chain employs TRBV7-9 and TRBJ1-5; 9 nucleotides line up with TRBD1. The CDR3 is 17 amino acids. Germline V gene data show CDR1 as SEHNR and CDR2 as FQNEAQ (reference sequence). The V gene end was trimmed by 1 base and the J gene end by 6 bases; junction bases not matched to a gene: 10. In DNA, the CDR3 is TGTGCCAGCAGCTTAGAAGGCGGACAGGGGTTAGGTCAGCCCCAGCATTTT. Translating it yields CASSLEGGQGLGQPQHF.

There are a few counts of this clonotype. The V call is TRBV4-1, the J call TRBJ2-7, with D maybe TRBD2 (7 bases). This CDR3 comprises 15 residues. In germline, CDR1 is MGHRA, CDR2 YSYEKL. V lost 0 bases and J 6 bases, leaving 15 bases between the germline ends. The CDR3 sequence is CASSQEGGQGGEQYF. The CDR3, as DNA: TGCGCCAGCAGCCAAGAGGGGGGGCAGGGCGGCGAGCAGTACTTC.